The clone carrying this TCR beta chain was seen a handful of times. The record originates from a study of identical twins. Germline V gene data show CDR1 as LNHDA and CDR2 as SQIVND (reference sequence). The CDR3 spans 13 residues. J was trimmed by 6 bases and V by 5 bases; bases with no gene match: 3. Template switching created a universal primer site, and the cDNA included unique molecular identifiers. TCRdb re-analysed the 5' RACE reads in MiXCR, keeping a single row per CDR3 protein. The table lists a few hundred thousand distinct CDR3 sequences, roughly 8.7% of them singletons. These data were also filed under a second study, of yellow fever vaccine responses in identical twins.

V is TRBV19 and J is TRBJ2-7; 11 nucleotides align to TRBD2. The receptor comes from a woman younger than 35 in good health. The sample comprised CD8+ T cells sorted from blood. The CDR3 DNA reads TGTGCCAGTAGTTTTACTAGCGGGAGCGAGCAGTACTTC. Amino acids: CASSFTSGSEQYF.